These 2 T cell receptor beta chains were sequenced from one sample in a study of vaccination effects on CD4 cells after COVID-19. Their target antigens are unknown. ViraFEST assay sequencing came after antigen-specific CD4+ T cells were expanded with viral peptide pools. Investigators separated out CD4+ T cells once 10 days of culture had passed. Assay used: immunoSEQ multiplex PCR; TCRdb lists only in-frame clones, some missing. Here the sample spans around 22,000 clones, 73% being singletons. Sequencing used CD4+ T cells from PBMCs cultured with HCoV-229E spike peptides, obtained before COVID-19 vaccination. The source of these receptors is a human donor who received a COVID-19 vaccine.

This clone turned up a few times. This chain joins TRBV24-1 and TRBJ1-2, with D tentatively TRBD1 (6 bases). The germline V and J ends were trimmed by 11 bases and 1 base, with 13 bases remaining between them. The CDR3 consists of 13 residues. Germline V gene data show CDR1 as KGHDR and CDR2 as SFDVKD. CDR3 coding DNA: TGTGCCATCGGACAGTCAAATAACTATGGCTACACCTTC. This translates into CAIGQSNNYGYTF.

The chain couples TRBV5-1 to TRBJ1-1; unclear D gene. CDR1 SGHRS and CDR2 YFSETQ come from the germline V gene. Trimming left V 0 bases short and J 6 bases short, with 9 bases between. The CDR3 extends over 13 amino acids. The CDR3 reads CASSLAGRSEAFF. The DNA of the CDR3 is TGCGCCAGCAGCTTGGCCGGTAGATCTGAAGCTTTCTTT.